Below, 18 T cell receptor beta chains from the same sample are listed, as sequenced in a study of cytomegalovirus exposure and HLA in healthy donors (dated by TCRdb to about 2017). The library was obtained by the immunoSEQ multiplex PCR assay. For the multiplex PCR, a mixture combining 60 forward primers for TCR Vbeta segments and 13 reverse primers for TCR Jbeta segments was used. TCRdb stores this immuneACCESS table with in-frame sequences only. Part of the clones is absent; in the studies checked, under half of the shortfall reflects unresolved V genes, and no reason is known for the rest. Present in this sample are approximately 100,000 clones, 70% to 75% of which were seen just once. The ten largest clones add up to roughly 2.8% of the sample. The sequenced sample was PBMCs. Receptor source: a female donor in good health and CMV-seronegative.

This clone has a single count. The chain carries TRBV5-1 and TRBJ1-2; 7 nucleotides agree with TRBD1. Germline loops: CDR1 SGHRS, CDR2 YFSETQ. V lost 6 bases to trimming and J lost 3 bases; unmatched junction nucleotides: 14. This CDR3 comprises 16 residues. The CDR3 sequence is CASKGTVTPADYGYTF. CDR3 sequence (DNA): TGCGCCAGCAAGGGGACAGTGACTCCTGCGGACTATGGCTACACCTTC. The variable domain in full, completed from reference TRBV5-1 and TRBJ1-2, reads KAGVTQTPRYLIKTRGQQVTLSCSPISGHRSVSWYQQTPGQGLQFLFEYFSETQRNKGNFPGRFSGRQFSNSRSEMNVSTLELGDSALYLCASKGTVTPADYGYTFGSGTRLTVV.

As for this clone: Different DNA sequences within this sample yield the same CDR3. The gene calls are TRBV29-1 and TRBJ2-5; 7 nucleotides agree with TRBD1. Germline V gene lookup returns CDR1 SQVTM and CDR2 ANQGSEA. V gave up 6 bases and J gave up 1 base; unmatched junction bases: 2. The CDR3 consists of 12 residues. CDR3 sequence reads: CSVGDSQETQYF. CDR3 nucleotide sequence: TGCAGCGTGGGGGACAGCCAAGAGACCCAGTACTTC.

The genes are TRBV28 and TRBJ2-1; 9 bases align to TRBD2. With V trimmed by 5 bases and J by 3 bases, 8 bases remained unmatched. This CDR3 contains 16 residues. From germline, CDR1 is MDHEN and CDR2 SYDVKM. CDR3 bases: TGTGCCAGCAGTAGACGCGGGAGGGGGGTCTACAATGAGCAGTTCTTC. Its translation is CASSRRGRGVYNEQFF.

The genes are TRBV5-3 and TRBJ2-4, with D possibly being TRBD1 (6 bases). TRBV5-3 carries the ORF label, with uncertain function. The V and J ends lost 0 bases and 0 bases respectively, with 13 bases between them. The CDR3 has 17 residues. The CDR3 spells CARSLVEGELAKNIQYF. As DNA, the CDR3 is TGTGCCAGAAGCTTGGTTGAGGGGGAACTAGCCAAAAACATTCAGTACTTC.

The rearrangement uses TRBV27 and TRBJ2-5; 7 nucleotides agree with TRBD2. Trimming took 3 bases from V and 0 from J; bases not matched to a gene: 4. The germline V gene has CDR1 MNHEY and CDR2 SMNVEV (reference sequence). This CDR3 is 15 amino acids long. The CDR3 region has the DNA TGTGCCAGCAGTTTGGGCGGGAGAGACCAAGAGACCCAGTACTTC. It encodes CASSLGGRDQETQYF.

For the CDR3, the DNA is TGCAGCGTTGAAGAAACAGGGGGCGGGTATGGCTACACCTTC. As protein: CSVEETGGGYGYTF. V gene TRBV29-1 combines with J gene TRBJ1-2; TRBD1 matches 9 bases. The CDR3 has 14 residues. The J segment lost 5 bases and the V segment lost 0 bases, leaving 4 bases of the junction unmatched. From germline, CDR1 is SQVTM and CDR2 ANQGSEA.

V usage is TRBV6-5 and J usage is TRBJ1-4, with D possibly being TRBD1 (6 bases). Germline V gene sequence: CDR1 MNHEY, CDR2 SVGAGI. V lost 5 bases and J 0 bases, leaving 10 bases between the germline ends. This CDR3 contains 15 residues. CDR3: CASSPRTATNEKLFF. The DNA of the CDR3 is TGTGCCAGCAGTCCCAGGACAGCAACTAATGAAAAACTGTTTTTT.

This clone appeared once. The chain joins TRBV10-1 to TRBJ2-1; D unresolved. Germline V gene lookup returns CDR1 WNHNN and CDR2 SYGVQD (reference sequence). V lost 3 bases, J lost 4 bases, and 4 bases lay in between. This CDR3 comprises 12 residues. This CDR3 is CASSDLYNEQFF. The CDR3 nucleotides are TGCGCCAGCAGTGACCTATACAATGAGCAGTTCTTC.

The CDR3: CASSRDTTYEQYF. The CDR3 nucleotides read TGTGCCAGTAGTCGGGACACCACCTACGAGCAGTACTTC. The rearrangement uses TRBV19 and TRBJ2-7; maybe TRBD1 (6 bases). The CDR3 is 13 amino acids. Trimming removed 5 bases at V and 2 bases at J, with 10 bases between. CDR1 is LNHDA and CDR2 is SQIVND in the germline V gene (reference sequence).

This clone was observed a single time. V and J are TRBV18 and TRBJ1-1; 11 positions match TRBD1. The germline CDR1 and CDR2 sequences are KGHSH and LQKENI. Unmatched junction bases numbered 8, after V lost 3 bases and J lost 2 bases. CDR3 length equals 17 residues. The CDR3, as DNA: TGTGCCAGCTCACCGCGGGGACAGGGGGGACCTAACACTGAAGCTTTCTTT. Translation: CASSPRGQGGPNTEAFF. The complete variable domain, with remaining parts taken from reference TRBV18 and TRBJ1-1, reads NAGVMQNPRHLVRRRGQEARLRCSPMKGHSHVYWYRQLPEEGLKFMVYLQKENIIDESGMPKERFSAEFPKEGPSILRIQQVVRGDSAAYFCASSPRGQGGPNTEAFFGQGTRLTVV.

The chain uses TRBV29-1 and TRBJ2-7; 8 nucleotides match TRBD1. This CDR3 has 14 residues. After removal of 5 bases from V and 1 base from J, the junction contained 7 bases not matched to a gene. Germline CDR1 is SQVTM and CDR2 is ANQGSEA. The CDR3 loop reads CSVQGAPPSYEQYF. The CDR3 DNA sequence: TGCAGCGTTCAGGGGGCCCCACCTTCCTACGAGCAGTACTTC.

The CDR3 DNA reads TGCAGCGTTGGGACTAGTTTACAGACCCAGTACTTC. Protein sequence: CSVGTSLQTQYF. The genes are TRBV29-1 and TRBJ2-5; TRBD2 matches at 7 bases. This CDR3 is built from 12 residues. Losses at the gene ends were 4 bases for V and 6 bases for J; bases not matched to a gene: 5. Germline V gives CDR1 SQVTM, CDR2 ANQGSEA.

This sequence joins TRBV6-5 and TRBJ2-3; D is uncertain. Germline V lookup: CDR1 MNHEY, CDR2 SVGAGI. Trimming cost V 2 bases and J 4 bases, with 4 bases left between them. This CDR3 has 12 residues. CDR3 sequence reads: CASSYGPDTQYF. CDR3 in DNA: TGTGCCAGCAGTTACGGCCCAGATACGCAGTATTTT.

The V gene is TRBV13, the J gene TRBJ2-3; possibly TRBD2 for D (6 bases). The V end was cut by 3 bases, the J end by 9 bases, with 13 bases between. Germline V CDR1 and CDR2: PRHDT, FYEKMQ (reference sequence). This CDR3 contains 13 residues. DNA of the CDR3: TGTGCCAGCAGCTTGTTGGAGGGCCAGACGCAGTATTTT. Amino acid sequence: CASSLLEGQTQYF.

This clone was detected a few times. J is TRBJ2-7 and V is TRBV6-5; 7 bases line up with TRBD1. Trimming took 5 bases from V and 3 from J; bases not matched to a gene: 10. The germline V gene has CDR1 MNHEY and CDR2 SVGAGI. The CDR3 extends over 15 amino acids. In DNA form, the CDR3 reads TGTGCCAGCAGTCGCCACAGGGGATCTGACTACGAGCAGTACTTC. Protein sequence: CASSRHRGSDYEQYF.

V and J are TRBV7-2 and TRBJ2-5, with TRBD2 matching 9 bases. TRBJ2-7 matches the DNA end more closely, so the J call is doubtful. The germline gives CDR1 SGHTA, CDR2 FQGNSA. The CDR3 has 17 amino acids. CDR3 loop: CASSSEIWTSAYYEQYF. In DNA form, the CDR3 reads TGTGCCAGCAGCTCGGAGATCTGGACTAGCGCTTACTACGAGCAGTACTTC.

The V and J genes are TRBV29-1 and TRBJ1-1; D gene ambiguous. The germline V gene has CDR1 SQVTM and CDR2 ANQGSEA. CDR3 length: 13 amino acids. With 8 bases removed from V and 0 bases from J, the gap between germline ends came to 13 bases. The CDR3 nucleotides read TGCAGCTCCTCGAGGGTGATGAACACTGAAGCTTTCTTT. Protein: CSSSRVMNTEAFF.

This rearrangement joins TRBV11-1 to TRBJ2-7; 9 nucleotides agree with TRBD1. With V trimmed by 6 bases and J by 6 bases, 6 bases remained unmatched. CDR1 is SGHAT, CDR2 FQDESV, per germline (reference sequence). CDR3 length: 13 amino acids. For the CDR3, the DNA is TGTGCCAGCAGGGGGACAGGGCATGGCGAGCAGTACTTC. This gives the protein CASRGTGHGEQYF.